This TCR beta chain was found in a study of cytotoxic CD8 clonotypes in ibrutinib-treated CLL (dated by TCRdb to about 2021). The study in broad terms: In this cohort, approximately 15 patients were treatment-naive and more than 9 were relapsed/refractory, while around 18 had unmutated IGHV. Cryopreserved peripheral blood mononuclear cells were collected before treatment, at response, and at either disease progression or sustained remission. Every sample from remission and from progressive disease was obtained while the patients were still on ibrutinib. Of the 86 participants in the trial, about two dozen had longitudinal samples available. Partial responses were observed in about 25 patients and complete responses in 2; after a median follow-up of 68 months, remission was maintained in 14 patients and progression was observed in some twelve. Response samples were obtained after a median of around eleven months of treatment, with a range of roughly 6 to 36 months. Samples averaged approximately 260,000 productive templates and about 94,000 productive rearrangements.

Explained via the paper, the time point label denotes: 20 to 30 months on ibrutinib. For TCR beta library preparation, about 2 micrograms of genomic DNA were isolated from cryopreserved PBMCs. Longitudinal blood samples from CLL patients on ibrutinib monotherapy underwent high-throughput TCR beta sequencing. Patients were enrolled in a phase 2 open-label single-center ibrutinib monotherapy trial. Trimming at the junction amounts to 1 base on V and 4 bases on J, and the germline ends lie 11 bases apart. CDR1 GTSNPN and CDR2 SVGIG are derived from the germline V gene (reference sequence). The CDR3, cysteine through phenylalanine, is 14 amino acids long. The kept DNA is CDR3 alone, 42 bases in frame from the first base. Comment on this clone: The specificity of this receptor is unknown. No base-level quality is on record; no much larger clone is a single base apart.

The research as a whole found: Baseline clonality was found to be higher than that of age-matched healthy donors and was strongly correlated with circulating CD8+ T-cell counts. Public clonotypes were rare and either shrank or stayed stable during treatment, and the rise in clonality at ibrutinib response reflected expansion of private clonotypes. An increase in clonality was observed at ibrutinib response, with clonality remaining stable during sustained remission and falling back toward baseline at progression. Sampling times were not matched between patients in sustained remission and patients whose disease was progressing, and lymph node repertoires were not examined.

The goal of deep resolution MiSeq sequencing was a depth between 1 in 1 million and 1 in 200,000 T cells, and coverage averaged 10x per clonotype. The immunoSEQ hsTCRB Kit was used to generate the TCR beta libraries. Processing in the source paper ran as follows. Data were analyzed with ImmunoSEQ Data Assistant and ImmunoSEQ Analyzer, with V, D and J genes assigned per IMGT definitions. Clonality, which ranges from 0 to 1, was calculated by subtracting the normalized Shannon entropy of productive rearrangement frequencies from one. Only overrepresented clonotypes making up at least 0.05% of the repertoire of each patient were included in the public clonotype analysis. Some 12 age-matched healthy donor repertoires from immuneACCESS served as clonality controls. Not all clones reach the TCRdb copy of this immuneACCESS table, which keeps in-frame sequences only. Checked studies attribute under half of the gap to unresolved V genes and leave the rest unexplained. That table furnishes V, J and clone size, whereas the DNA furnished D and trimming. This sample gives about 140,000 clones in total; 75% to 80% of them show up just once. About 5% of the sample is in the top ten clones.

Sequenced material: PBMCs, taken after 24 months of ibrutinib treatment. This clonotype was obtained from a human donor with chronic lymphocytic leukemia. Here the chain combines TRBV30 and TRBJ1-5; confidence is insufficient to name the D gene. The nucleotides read TGTGCCTGGAGTGCCCTTGAAGGAAATCAGCCCCAGCATTTT. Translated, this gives CAWSALEGNQPQHF.